This T cell receptor (beta chain) was found in a study of blood T cell repertoires in COVID-19. TCRdb's copy holds only in-frame clones and misses some; the assay was immunoSEQ multiplex PCR. This table has about 190,000 clones, under 90% appearing once. CDR1 and CDR2 (germline): LNHDA, SQIVND (reference sequence). This CDR3 has 13 amino acids. With V trimmed by 11 bases and J by 2 bases, 6 bases remained unmatched. This sequence joins TRBV19 and TRBJ2-7; TRBD1 matches at 10 bases. This TCR came from a human donor in a cohort sampled during active COVID-19. What was sequenced was peripheral blood. CDR3 amino acids: CAVPGQGTYEQYV. The DNA for the CDR3 is TGTGCCGTCCCGGGACAGGGGACCTACGAGCAGTACGTC.